Listed below are T cell receptor beta chains from one sample, sequenced in a study of T-cell reconstitution after alpha-beta-depleted transplantation in children. TCRdb passed the PCR reads through MiXCR, listing each CDR3 protein once. The sample consists of under 750,000 distinct CDR3 sequences, about 23% of them appearing once. Material: PBMCs, mostly from graft donor cells, obtained 360 days after TCRalphabeta/CD19-depleted stem cell transplant. These receptors all come from a boy under two years old who had a stem cell transplant for acute myeloid leukemia, so the T cells may come from the graft donor. Each CDR3 is given with its conserved first and last residue. The order of the fields is J gene, D gene, clone size, V gene, CDR3 DNA, CDR3 protein. A D gene is named only where the DNA matches it firmly. A clone size is listed for some rows: how often the clone was seen (once, few, many), or a class if it is expanded.

TRBJ1-5 | - | many | TRBV5-1 | TGCGCCAGCAGCTTGGGCGGGGGGGCCAGCAATCAGCCCCAGCATTTT | CASSLGGGASNQPQHF
TRBJ1-5 | - | many | TRBV20-1 | TGCAGTGCTAGAGTTTCAGGGTTGATCAATCAGCCCCAGCATTTT | CSARVSGLINQPQHF
TRBJ2-2 | - | few | TRBV14 | TGTGCCAGCAGCCTCGGACTCAACGGGGAGCTGTTTTTT | CASSLGLNGELFF
TRBJ2-1 | TRBD1 | few | TRBV24-1 | TGTGCCACCAGTGATTCCTATCCACAGGGGATGGGGAACAATGAGCAGTTCTTC | CATSDSYPQGMGNNEQFF
TRBJ2-2 | - | - | TRBV5-6 | TGTGCCAGCAGCTTTTATCCCGGGGGGCGAACCGGGGAGCTGTTTTTT | CASSFYPGGRTGELFF
TRBJ2-3 | - | - | TRBV4-2 | TGTGCCAGCAGCCAAGAATGGTCAGGGGGCACAGATACGCAGTATTTT | CASSQEWSGGTDTQYF
TRBJ1-5 | - | - | TRBV6-5 | TGTGCCAGCAGCCCCGCGGGGACCGGCAATCAGCCCCAGCATTTT | CASSPAGTGNQPQHF
TRBJ1-6 | - | few | TRBV11-2 | TGTGCCAGCAGCACCTTAGGGGGGTCGGGTTCACCCCTCCACTTT | CASSTLGGSGSPLHF
TRBJ2-7 | - | - | TRBV7-3 | TGTGCCAGCAGCCAGAGGAGGGGACACCTATACGAGCAGTACTTC | CASSQRRGHLYEQYF
TRBJ1-1 | TRBD1 | - | TRBV10-3 | TGTGCCATCAGCAAGACAGGGGGCACTGAAGCTTTCTTT | CAISKTGGTEAFF
TRBJ1-1 | - | many | TRBV20-1 | TGCAGTGCTAGAGATCCTAAGGGGAACACTGAAGCTTTCTTT | CSARDPKGNTEAFF
TRBJ2-3 | - | - | TRBV12-3/TRBV12-4 | TGTGCCAGCAGTTTAGGGTTACTTAACACAGATACGCAGTATTTT | CASSLGLLNTDTQYF
TRBJ2-1 | TRBD2 | - | TRBV20-1 | TGCAGTGCTAGAGACCCTCTGGGAGGGGACCTCGGGCAGTTCTTC | CSARDPLGGDLGQFF
TRBJ1-2 | TRBD1 | - | TRBV10-3 | TGTGCCATCAGTGAGTCGGCCTTTAACAGGGGCGTCTACACCTTC | CAISESAFNRGVYTF
TRBJ2-3 | - | - | TRBV11-2 | TGTGCCAGCAGCTTACCGGGGACGTCAGATACGCAGTATTTT | CASSLPGTSDTQYF
TRBJ2-5 | - | many | TRBV18 | TGCGCCAGCAGCCCGTCCCAAGAGACCCAGTACTTC | CASSPSQETQYF
TRBJ1-1 | TRBD1 | few | TRBV10-3 | TGTGCCATCAGCCAATTGGGGACAGGGGGCATGGGCGGCACTGAAGCTTTCTTT | CAISQLGTGGMGGTEAFF
TRBJ2-1 | - | - | TRBV7-3 | TGTGCCAGCAGCGCCATTCCAGCGGGTAACTCCTACAATGAGCAGTTCTTC | CASSAIPAGNSYNEQFF
TRBJ1-1 | - | few | TRBV6-1 | TGTGCCAGCAGCAGTAACAGGGTAATGAACACTGAAGCTTTCTTT | CASSSNRVMNTEAFF
TRBJ1-5 | TRBD1 | - | TRBV19 | TGTGCCAGTAGTATTCGGCAGGGGGTTAGCAATCAGCCCCAGCATTTT | CASSIRQGVSNQPQHF
TRBJ2-1 | - | many | TRBV29-1 | TGCAGCGCCCAAGTTGGCGGGGGCCGCAATGAGCAGTTCTTC | CSAQVGGGRNEQFF
TRBJ2-3 | - | few | TRBV11-2 | TGTGCCAGCAGCTTAGATCATGCAGATACGCAGTATTTT | CASSLDHADTQYF
TRBJ2-5 | - | - | TRBV20-1 | TGCAGTGCTAGAGATCGGGGTAGCGGAAAACAAGAGACCCAGTACTTC | CSARDRGSGKQETQYF
TRBJ2-5 | - | few | TRBV20-1 | TGCAGTGCTGGGGCAAGCGGCCGGCCCACTTGGTACCAAGAGACCCAGTACTTC | CSAGASGRPTWYQETQYF
TRBJ1-1 | - | - | TRBV30 | TGTGCCTCCCGAATGCAGGGGTCTGAAGCTTTCTTT | CASRMQGSEAFF
TRBJ2-2 | - | few | TRBV6-1 | TGTGCCAGCCTTTGGGGAAGAGGTCCCGGGGAGCTGTTTTTT | CASLWGRGPGELFF
TRBJ2-3 | TRBD2 | - | TRBV10-3 | TGTGCCATCCCGAAGCGGGGGGCTACAGATACGCAGTATTTT | CAIPKRGATDTQYF
TRBJ2-7 | - | few | TRBV20-1 | TGCAGTGCTTTATACCGCTACGAGCAGTACTTC | CSALYRYEQYF
TRBJ1-1 | TRBD1 | many | TRBV2 | TGTGCCAGCAGGGAGGACAGGGGGCGAGCTGAAGCTTTCTTT | CASREDRGRAEAFF
TRBJ2-7 | TRBD1 | - | TRBV5-6 | TGTGCCAGCAGCCCGGGGCTGGACAGGGTTTACTACGAGCAGTACTTC | CASSPGLDRVYYEQYF
TRBJ2-3 | TRBD2 | - | TRBV20-1 | TGCAGTGCTAGGCCAGCGGGGGGATACACAGATACGCAGTATTTT | CSARPAGGYTDTQYF
TRBJ2-5 | TRBD2 | - | TRBV11-2 | TGTGCCAGCAGCTCTTCAACTAGCGGGGGGTCCCAAGAGACCCAGTACTTC | CASSSSTSGGSQETQYF
TRBJ2-7 | TRBD1 | few | TRBV20-1 | TGCAGTGCTAGTAGCGGACAGGGGGCGTACGAGCAGTACTTC | CSASSGQGAYEQYF
TRBJ2-7 | - | - | TRBV18 | TGTGCCAGCTCACCTGCCGGACAGTCGATCTACGAGCAGTACTTC | CASSPAGQSIYEQYF
TRBJ1-6 | - | - | TRBV15 | TGTGCCACCAGCAGAGTCCGGAGTTCACCCCTCCACTTT | CATSRVRSSPLHF
TRBJ2-3 | TRBD2 | - | TRBV2 | TGTGCCAGCATCATACTGACTAGCGCCGATACGCAGTATTTT | CASIILTSADTQYF
TRBJ1-1 | - | - | TRBV7-9 | TGTGCCAGCAGCGCGACAGCGAACACTGAAGCTTTCTTT | CASSATANTEAFF
TRBJ2-3 | - | - | TRBV3-1 | TGTGCCAGCAGCCGAGCGGTGGGGATCAGCGCAGATACGCAGTATTTT | CASSRAVGISADTQYF
TRBJ2-3 | TRBD2 | many | TRBV5-6 | TGTGCCAGCAGCAGGGGACTAGACTTCACAGATACGCAGTATTTT | CASSRGLDFTDTQYF
TRBJ2-7 | - | many | TRBV7-2 | TGTGCCAGCAGCTTATGGGGCGGGTCTCGAGGCGAGCAGTACTTC | CASSLWGGSRGEQYF
TRBJ1-6 | - | few | TRBV20-1 | TGCAGTGCTCGTTTTCGGGGACACCGGAAAATTTCCTATAATTCACCCCTCCACTTT | CSARFRGHRKISYNSPLHF
TRBJ2-7 | - | few | TRBV12-3/TRBV12-4 | TGTGCCAGCAGTTTTTTGAGGGAGCAGTACTTC | CASSFLREQYF
TRBJ2-3 | TRBD2 | - | TRBV28 | TGTGCCAGCATCCGGGACTACCCAAGGGATACGCAGTATTTT | CASIRDYPRDTQYF
TRBJ1-2 | - | - | TRBV20-1 | TGCAGTGGAGCTGCAGGACTTTCTAACTATGGCTACACCTTC | CSGAAGLSNYGYTF
TRBJ1-6 | - | few | TRBV4-3 | TGCGCCAGCAGCCGGATACTTCAGGGGTCTTCACCCCTCCACTTT | CASSRILQGSSPLHF
TRBJ2-2 | - | many | TRBV29-1 | TGCAGCGTTGTAATTCGCTCCACCGGGGAGCTGTTTTTT | CSVVIRSTGELFF
TRBJ2-1 | TRBD1 | - | TRBV6-2/TRBV6-3 | TGTGCCAGCACCGCTGACAGGGCCGCCTACAATGAGCAGTTCTTC | CASTADRAAYNEQFF
TRBJ2-1 | - | many | TRBV6-2/TRBV6-3 | TGTGCCAGCAGTTCCCCCCTAGGGCGAACACAGGGAGAGCGACTCTACAATGAGCAGTTCTTC | CASSSPLGRTQGERLYNEQFF
TRBJ1-1 | TRBD1 | - | TRBV11-1 | TGTGCCAGCAGCCTCCGGGTGGGGACAGAGAACACTGAAGCTTTCTTT | CASSLRVGTENTEAFF
TRBJ2-1 | - | many | TRBV27 | TGTGCCAGCAGTAATTACAATGAGCAGTTCTTC | CASSNYNEQFF
TRBJ2-7 | TRBD1 | few | TRBV4-3 | TGCGCCAGCAGCCAGGGTTCCGGGACAGGCTCCTACGAGCAGTACTTC | CASSQGSGTGSYEQYF
TRBJ2-1 | - | once | TRBV20-1 | TGCAGTGCTAGAGATCGTGAGGGGCTCTCCTACAATGAGCAGTTCTTC | CSARDREGLSYNEQFF
TRBJ1-2 | TRBD1 | - | TRBV20-1 | TGCAGTGCTAAAGGGGGCGATCCTAACTATGGCTACACCTTC | CSAKGGDPNYGYTF
TRBJ1-3 | - | - | TRBV5-1 | TGCGCCAGCAGCGTGACTTCTTGGCCTGGAAACACCATATATTTT | CASSVTSWPGNTIYF